These 27 T cell receptor beta chains came from one sample sequenced in a study of T cells after yellow fever vaccination. TCRdb called the 5' RACE reads again in MiXCR, with one record for every CDR3 protein. The sample has 150,000 to 200,000 distinct CDR3 sequences; roughly 9.6% are singletons. The sample consisted of CD8+ T cells sorted from PBMCs, taken 15 days after the yellow fever booster vaccination. The source is a man between 18 and 29 years old who received the YFV17D yellow fever vaccine.

A few counts support this clonotype. The chain recombines TRBV9 with TRBJ2-7; 8 nucleotides align to TRBD1. V was pared by 7 bases and J by 3 bases, with 6 bases of the junction left unmatched. The V gene's germline CDR1 is SGDLS and CDR2 YYNGEE. This CDR3 comprises 13 residues. The CDR3 DNA follows: TGTGCCAGCCCAGGGGGCGCAGTCTACGAGCAGTACTTC. It specifies CASPGGAVYEQYF.

This rearrangement joins TRBV12-3 or TRBV12-4 to TRBJ1-1, with D unclear. The CDR3 sequence is 13 residues long. The ends were cut back, 6 bases at V and 6 bases at J, with 14 bases in the middle. CDR3 in DNA: TGTGCCAGCAGCCTCGAGGCAGGCGCTGAAGCTTTCTTT. Its protein product is CASSLEAGAEAFF.

The genes are TRBV19 and TRBJ1-1; D is undetermined. CDR1 is LNHDA and CDR2 is SQIVND in the germline V gene (reference sequence). The CDR3 contains 13 residues. Trimming shortened V by 6 bases and J by 1 base, and 9 bases separated the two germline ends. The CDR3, as DNA: TGTGCCAGTAGAGCCGCAGGGAACACTGAAGCTTTCTTT. Translated: CASRAAGNTEAFF. Full variable domain (rest looked up from reference TRBV19 and TRBJ1-1): DGGITQSPKYLFRKEGQNVTLSCEQNLNHDAMYWYRQDPGQGLRLIYYSQIVNDFQKGDIAEGYSVSREKKESFPLTVTSAQKNPTAFYLCASRAAGNTEAFFGQGTRLTVV.

This clonotype was seen a few times. The chain recombines TRBV11-2 with TRBJ2-7, with D perhaps TRBD2 (5 bases). CDR1 and CDR2 from the germline V gene are SGHAT and FQNNGV. The CDR3 runs 14 residues. V was shortened by 4 bases and J by 4 bases, with 14 bases between the two germline ends. Written as DNA, the CDR3 is TGTGCCAGCAGCTCGTGGGGAGACACTTACGAGCAGTACGTC. It codes for CASSSWGDTYEQYV.

J is TRBJ2-7 and V is TRBV2; 7 bases are shared with TRBD1. The germline V gene has CDR1 SNHLY and CDR2 FYNNEI. The junction had 4 bases not matched to a gene; V was cut back by 3 bases and J by 2 bases. The CDR3 extends over 14 amino acids. For the CDR3, the DNA is TGTGCCAGCAGTGACCCAGACAGGGCCTACGAGCAGTACGTC. The encoded protein is CASSDPDRAYEQYV.

V gene TRBV25-1 combines with J gene TRBJ1-1; D is possibly TRBD1 (6 bases). The V end lost 4 bases, the J end lost 2 bases, and 23 bases lay between the germline ends. This CDR3 has 18 residues. From germline, CDR1 is MGHDK and CDR2 SYGVNS. The CDR3 DNA reads as TGTGCCAGCAGTGCCCATTATGACGAGACAGGAAGAAACACTGAAGCTTTCTTT. Amino acid sequence: CASSAHYDETGRNTEAFF.

The chain employs TRBV9 and TRBJ2-3; D unclear. This CDR3 has 15 amino acids. CDR1 and CDR2 from the germline V gene are SGDLS and YYNGEE. V gave up 4 bases and J gave up 1 base, with 13 bases separating them. This CDR3 is CASSPTPGGTDTQYF. The DNA of the CDR3 is TGTGCCAGCAGCCCGACCCCTGGGGGCACAGATACGCAGTATTTT.

This clonotype occurred many times. The chain joins TRBV5-6 to TRBJ1-3; 9 nucleotides match TRBD1. Trimming took 3 bases from V and 7 from J; bases not matched to a gene: 14. The CDR3 sequence is 17 residues long. The germline V gene has CDR1 SGHDT and CDR2 YYEEEE. The DNA of the CDR3 is TGTGCCAGCAGCTCGGACAGGGGACCGTTAGAATGGAACACCATATATTTT. This codes for CASSSDRGPLEWNTIYF.

The chain has TRBV7-2 and TRBJ2-7; D might be TRBD1 (6 bases). V was clipped by 1 base and J by 3 bases, with 10 bases between them. In germline, CDR1 is SGHTA, CDR2 FQGNSA. This CDR3 spans 14 amino acids. This chain's CDR3 is CASSLVGRGYEQYV. CDR3 bases: TGTGCCAGCAGCTTAGTTGGCAGGGGCTACGAGCAGTACGTC.

The V call is TRBV9, the J call TRBJ2-3, with D unclear. The length of the CDR3 is 12 residues. With 0 bases removed from V and 6 bases from J, the gap between germline ends came to 5 bases. Germline V gene lookup returns CDR1 SGDLS and CDR2 YYNGEE. In DNA, the CDR3 is TGTGCCAGCAGCGTAGTAACGGATACGCAGTATTTT. This sequence encodes CASSVVTDTQYF.

The chain is built from TRBV7-2 and TRBJ2-7, with D unresolved. V was trimmed by 6 bases and J by 3 bases, leaving 15 bases between them. The germline CDR1 and CDR2 sequences are SGHTA and FQGNSA. There are 14 residues in the CDR3. The CDR3 DNA reads TGTGCCAGCAGTCCTGGGGAAGACCACTACGAGCAGTACGTC. Translated: CASSPGEDHYEQYV.

This clonotype showed up many times. The V and J genes are TRBV4-1 and TRBJ1-1; D is undetermined. Germline V gives CDR1 MGHRA, CDR2 YSYEKL. The CDR3 spans 11 residues. V was shortened by 3 bases and J by 8 bases, with 7 bases between the two germline ends. CDR3: CASSQEAEAFF. CDR3 bases: TGCGCCAGCAGCCAGGAGGCCGAAGCTTTCTTT.

The V call is TRBV3-1, the J call TRBJ2-4, with D perhaps matching TRBD1 or TRBD2 (5 bases each). Germline CDR1 is LGHDT and CDR2 is YNNKEL (reference sequence). V was trimmed by 3 bases and J by 11 bases, leaving 26 bases between them. The CDR3 is 17 amino acids. This CDR3 is CASSQQTFRDGRYLQYF. The CDR3 DNA sequence: TGTGCCAGCAGCCAGCAAACATTCCGGGACGGACGATACCTTCAGTACTTC.

V is TRBV14 and J is TRBJ2-3; TRBD1 is a possible D gene (6 bases). Germline CDR1 reads SGHDN; CDR2 reads FVKESK. The CDR3 totals 15 residues. V was trimmed by 5 bases and J by 2 bases, leaving 14 bases between them. In DNA form, the CDR3 reads TGTGCCAGCAGCAGGGGGACATGGTTCACAGATACGCAGTATTTT. Translated, it gives CASSRGTWFTDTQYF.

This clonotype occurred a few times. The chain has TRBV5-4 and TRBJ2-1, with 8 bases lining up with TRBD2. Germline V gene lookup returns CDR1 SGHNT and CDR2 YYREEE (reference sequence). V lost 3 bases, J lost 0 bases, and 11 bases stayed unmatched. This CDR3 comprises 18 residues. The chain's CDR3 is CASSWLIAGPGSYNEQFF. DNA of the CDR3: TGTGCCAGCAGCTGGTTGATAGCGGGGCCCGGCTCCTACAATGAGCAGTTCTTC.

The chain carries TRBV7-9 and TRBJ2-4; 8 positions agree with TRBD2. The CDR3 is 16 residues long. V was clipped by 5 bases and J by 8 bases; unmatched bases: 14. The V gene's germline CDR1 is SEHNR and CDR2 FQNEAQ (reference sequence). CDR3 loop: CASSPRTSRLFDIQYF. The CDR3 nucleotides read TGTGCCAGCAGCCCCCGGACTAGCCGATTATTTGACATTCAGTACTTC.

This clonotype was recorded a few times. The gene calls are TRBV27 and TRBJ2-7; the D is unclear. This CDR3 is built from 15 residues. Germline loops: CDR1 MNHEY, CDR2 SMNVEV (reference sequence). Trimming removed 0 bases from V and 3 bases from J, with 12 bases in between. CDR3 DNA sequence: TGTGCCAGCAGTTTATCTTCCAGGCCCATCTACGAGCAGTACTTC. This translates into CASSLSSRPIYEQYF.

CDR3 region: CASSLRLRGWPQHF. DNA of the CDR3: TGTGCCAGCAGTCTAAGACTGCGGGGGTGGCCCCAGCATTTT. The chain is built from TRBV6-5 and TRBJ1-5; D perhaps matches TRBD1 (5 bases). Germline V gene lookup returns CDR1 MNHEY and CDR2 SVGAGI. The CDR3 runs to 14 residues. Trimming stripped 5 bases from V and 9 bases from J, with 17 bases between.

The chain links TRBV27 to TRBJ1-1; 8 nucleotides match TRBD1. This CDR3 contains 16 residues. Germline lookup yields CDR1 MNHEY and CDR2 SMNVEV (reference sequence). The trim removed 5 bases at V and 0 bases at J, leaving 8 bases unmatched. The CDR3 loop is CASSLAGGGMNTEAFF. The DNA for the CDR3 is TGTGCCAGCAGTCTAGCAGGGGGCGGTATGAACACTGAAGCTTTCTTT.

The chain couples TRBV7-9 to TRBJ2-1; 8 bases are a match to TRBD2. Germline lookup yields CDR1 SEHNR and CDR2 FQNEAQ (reference sequence). CDR3 length: 17 residues. The ends lost 6 bases at V and 7 bases at J; junction bases unmatched: 17. The CDR3 coding sequence is TGTGCCAGCAGATTCAGCCGGGGACTAGGCCGGGGGAATGAGCAGTTCTTC. This encodes CASRFSRGLGRGNEQFF.

The rearrangement uses TRBV4-3 and TRBJ2-7; 10 bases agree with TRBD1. V shed 5 bases and J 5 bases; nucleotides not matched to a gene: 9. This CDR3 has 15 residues. CDR1 LGHNA and CDR2 YSLEER come from the germline V gene. This CDR3 reads CASSSQGTGAHEQYF. The CDR3 DNA follows: TGCGCCAGCAGCTCACAAGGGACAGGGGCCCACGAGCAGTACTTC.

V and J are TRBV5-1 and TRBJ2-3; D gene unclear. CDR3 size: 15 residues. Germline-derived CDR1 and CDR2 are SGHRS and YFSETQ. V shed 4 bases and J shed 0 bases, with 12 bases lying between them. The CDR3 protein is CASSTGFSSTDTQYF. In nucleotides, the CDR3 is TGCGCCAGCAGCACGGGCTTCTCTAGCACAGATACGCAGTATTTT.

J is TRBJ2-7 and V is TRBV7-9; TRBD1 aligns across 10 bases. V lost 0 bases to trimming and J lost 3 bases; unmatched junction nucleotides: 2. This CDR3 comprises 15 residues. The germline gives CDR1 SEHNR, CDR2 FQNEAQ (reference sequence). The CDR3 DNA reads TGTGCCAGCAGCTTAGCCCGGACAGGGGGCTACGAGCAGTACTTC. Translating it yields CASSLARTGGYEQYF.

This clonotype showed up just a few times. CDR3 residues: CASSHPPAGNEQFF. CDR3 sequence (DNA): TGCGCCAGCAGCCACCCGCCGGCAGGGAATGAGCAGTTCTTC. The chain has TRBV4-1 and TRBJ2-1, with TRBD1 as a possible D gene (5 bases). Trimming cost V 3 bases and J 7 bases, with 13 bases left between them. Germline CDR1 MGHRA, CDR2 YSYEKL. The CDR3 runs 14 residues.

The V call is TRBV12-5, the J call TRBJ2-1; D unclear. Trimming took 1 base from V and 7 from J, leaving 5 bases between them. The V gene's germline CDR1 is LGHNT and CDR2 FRNRAP. The CDR3 contains 12 residues. The DNA for the CDR3 is TGTGCTAGTGGTTTGGGGTTAAATGAGCAGTTCTTC. It is translated as CASGLGLNEQFF.

The gene calls are TRBV10-1 and TRBJ2-2, with 7 bases fitting TRBD1. The length of the CDR3 is 16 residues. Germline CDR1 and CDR2: WNHNN and SYGVQD (reference sequence). The J segment lost 3 bases and the V segment lost 2 bases, leaving 6 bases of the junction unmatched. The DNA for the CDR3 is TGCGCCAGCAGTGAGATCCCCGGACAGGACACCGGGGAGCTGTTTTTT. Its translation: CASSEIPGQDTGELFF.

This clonotype occurred many times. V is TRBV5-1 and J is TRBJ2-7; 8 nucleotides align to TRBD2. The V gene end was trimmed by 4 bases and the J gene end by 1 base; junction bases not matched to a gene: 13. The CDR3 has 17 residues. Germline values: CDR1 SGHRS, CDR2 YFSETQ. CDR3 in amino acids: CASSPPSSGVYSYEQYF. The CDR3 nucleotides read TGCGCCAGCAGCCCTCCGAGTAGCGGGGTCTATTCCTACGAGCAGTACTTC.